The clone carrying this T cell receptor (beta chain) was seen many times. If no ophthalmopathy progression occurred within 18 months, Graves' hyperthyroidism was stable. Criteria for exclusion of patients were uncontrolled infection, other autoimmune disease, pregnancy or lactation. This sample stems from a study of T cells in Graves' hyperthyroidism and ophthalmopathy. Germline V gene data show CDR1 as SGHTA and CDR2 as FQGTGA. The CDR3 consists of 14 residues. V dropped 5 bases and J dropped 5 bases, with 13 bases sitting between them. The TCR beta CDR3 regions underwent amplification using RNA transcripts as the source. HTBI primers were employed in a first-round RT-PCR of the TCR CDR3. TCRdb itself ran the multiplex PCR reads through MiXCR, one entry per CDR3 protein. In the table there are some 700,000 distinct CDR3 sequences, 17% of which are singletons.

The sequencing input was blood. The chain uses TRBV7-3 and TRBJ2-1, with D tentatively TRBD2 (5 bases). The origin of this receptor is a man aged 50 to 60 with Graves' hyperthyroidism. As DNA, the CDR3 is TGTGCCAGCAGCGACCAAGGACTGCACAATGAGCAGTTCTTC. The encoded protein is CASSDQGLHNEQFF.